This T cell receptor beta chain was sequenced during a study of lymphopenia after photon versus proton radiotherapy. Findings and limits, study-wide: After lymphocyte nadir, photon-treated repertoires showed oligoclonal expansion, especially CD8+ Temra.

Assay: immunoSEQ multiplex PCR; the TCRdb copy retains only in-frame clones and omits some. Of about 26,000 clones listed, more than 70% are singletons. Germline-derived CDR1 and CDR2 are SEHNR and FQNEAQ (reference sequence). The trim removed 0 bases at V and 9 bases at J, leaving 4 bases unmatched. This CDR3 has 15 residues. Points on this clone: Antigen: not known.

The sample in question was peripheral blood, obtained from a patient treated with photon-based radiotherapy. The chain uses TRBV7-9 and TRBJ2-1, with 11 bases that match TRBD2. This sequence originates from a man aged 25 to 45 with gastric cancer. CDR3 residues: CASSLASGREGEQFF. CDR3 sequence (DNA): TGTGCCAGCAGCTTAGCTAGCGGGAGGGAAGGTGAGCAGTTCTTC.